One sample yielded the 32 T cell receptor beta chains listed below, sequenced in a study of OX40 agonist ivuxolimab in advanced cancers. TCRdb keeps only in-frame clones here, not all; method: immunoSEQ multiplex PCR. The sample has more than 100,000 clones; under 95% are singletons. Sample: CD4+ or CD8+ T cells sorted from blood, taken in a trial of the OX40 agonist ivuxolimab. These receptors were obtained from an adult with an advanced solid tumor such as melanoma, head and neck, liver or kidney cancer.

The chain couples TRBV4-2 to TRBJ1-1; the D gene is possibly TRBD1 (5 bases). The V gene's germline CDR1 is LGHNA and CDR2 YNFKEQ. The germline V and J ends were trimmed by 5 bases and 6 bases, with 16 bases remaining between them. This CDR3 is built from 14 residues. The CDR3 spells CASSNRKYGPEAFF. The CDR3 coding sequence is TGTGCCAGCAGCAACAGGAAGTACGGACCTGAAGCTTTCTTT.

This chain links TRBV27 with TRBJ1-2; 7 bases agree with TRBD1. J gave up 3 bases and V 2 bases, and 6 bases lay outside the gene matches. This CDR3 contains 15 residues. Per the germline V gene, CDR1 is MNHEY and CDR2 is SMNVEV (reference sequence). The CDR3 sequence: CASSLGTALHYGYTF. The CDR3 DNA reads TGTGCCAGCAGTTTAGGGACAGCTCTTCACTATGGCTACACCTTC.

The V and J genes are TRBV19 and TRBJ2-1, with D maybe TRBD2 (5 bases). The V gene's germline CDR1 is LNHDA and CDR2 SQIVND (reference sequence). V lost 0 bases and J lost 10, with 16 bases in between. This CDR3 is 15 amino acids long. The CDR3 DNA reads as TGTGCCAGTAGTATAGAGAGAAGTTTCGAGGGCGAGCAGTTCTTC. Translating it yields CASSIERSFEGEQFF.

The chain recombines TRBV4-2 with TRBJ1-2; D gene ambiguous. Germline CDR1 reads LGHNA; CDR2 reads YNFKEQ. The V end was cut by 3 bases, the J end by 4 bases, with 12 bases between. There are 14 residues in the CDR3. CDR3 nucleotides: TGTGCCAGCAGCCACTTAGACGGACTCTATGGCTACACCTTC. Protein sequence: CASSHLDGLYGYTF.

The CDR3 region is CASSIGKAVSGQQFF. In nucleotides, the CDR3 is TGTGCCAGTAGTATAGGCAAGGCGGTATCCGGACAGCAGTTCTTC. V usage is TRBV19 and J usage is TRBJ2-1, with D hard to call. This CDR3 is built from 15 residues. V gave up 1 base and J gave up 11 bases, with 18 bases separating them. CDR1 is LNHDA, CDR2 SQIVND, per germline (reference sequence).

The chain recombines TRBV10-1 with TRBJ1-4, with D possibly matching TRBD1 (5 bases). V was clipped by 4 bases and J by 6 bases, with 12 bases between them. Germline V gives CDR1 WNHNN, CDR2 SYGVQD (reference sequence). This CDR3 is built from 14 residues. The CDR3 here is CASSAGASDEKLFF. The CDR3 DNA is TGCGCCAGCAGTGCCGGGGCGTCGGATGAAAAACTGTTTTTT.

This clone was counted a single time. V usage is TRBV10-3 and J usage is TRBJ2-1; 13 nucleotides agree with TRBD2. This CDR3 is built from 16 residues. J lost 4 bases, V lost 6 bases, and 6 bases had no gene match. Germline V gene lookup returns CDR1 ENHRY and CDR2 SYGVKD. The CDR3, as DNA: TGTGCCATCAGAGGGACTAGCGGGGTGGGTTACAATGAGCAGTTCTTC. As protein: CAIRGTSGVGYNEQFF.

The rearrangement uses TRBV18 and TRBJ2-5, with 9 bases lining up with TRBD1. The CDR3 runs to 15 residues. Germline assignment: CDR1 KGHSH and CDR2 LQKENI. Trimming at V came to 0 bases and at J to 9 bases, leaving 8 bases not matched to a gene. The CDR3 sequence is CASSPPTGGAEAQYF. The CDR3, as DNA: TGTGCCAGCTCACCACCGACAGGGGGGGCGGAGGCCCAGTACTTC.

This clone was found a few times. The chain links TRBV10-1 to TRBJ2-7; D unresolved. Germline V CDR1 and CDR2: WNHNN, SYGVQD (reference sequence). The CDR3 is 11 residues long. The V gene lost 3 bases and the J gene lost 3 bases, with 3 bases spanning the gap. CDR3 loop: CASSDGYEQYF. CDR3 bases: TGCGCCAGCAGTGATGGCTACGAGCAGTACTTC.

The rearrangement joins TRBV5-6 to TRBJ2-7, with 8 bases that match TRBD1. The CDR3 is 14 amino acids. J lost 5 bases, V lost 6 bases, and 10 bases had no gene match. Germline CDR1 and CDR2: SGHDT and YYEEEE. In nucleotides, the CDR3 is TGTGCCAGCAACCGCCGAGACAGGGGCCACGAGCAGTACTTC. Its protein is CASNRRDRGHEQYF.

This clone was recorded once. The rearrangement uses TRBV25-1 and TRBJ2-3, with 7 bases aligning to TRBD2. Germline assignment: CDR1 MGHDK and CDR2 SYGVNS. The CDR3 is 16 residues long. Trimming took 4 bases from V and 2 from J; bases not matched to a gene: 9. CDR3 DNA: TGTGCCAGCAGTGCCCCAGCGGGGCAACCCACAGATACGCAGTATTTT. This translates into CASSAPAGQPTDTQYF. The variable domain in full, completed from reference TRBV25-1 and TRBJ2-3, reads EADIYQTPRYLVIGTGKKITLECSQTMGHDKMYWYQQDPGMELHLIHYSYGVNSTEKGDLSSESTVSRIRTEHFPLTLESARPSHTSQYLCASSAPAGQPTDTQYFGPGTRLTVL.

The V gene is TRBV6-5, the J gene TRBJ2-5, with 10 nucleotides matching TRBD2. CDR1 and CDR2 (germline): MNHEY, SVGAGI. The CDR3 loop spans 15 amino acids. J was trimmed by 14 bases and V by 6 bases; bases with no gene match: 18. The CDR3 sequence: CASSHGSSGGLTSYF. In DNA, the CDR3 is TGTGCCAGCAGCCACGGGTCTAGCGGGGGCCTTACTTCATACTTC.

The chain couples TRBV19 to TRBJ2-3, with D possibly matching TRBD1 (5 bases). Germline V gene sequence: CDR1 LNHDA, CDR2 SQIVND (reference sequence). Trimming shortened V by 9 bases and J by 2 bases, and 15 bases separated the two germline ends. The CDR3 is 14 amino acids. CDR3 residues: CARFDSPNTDTQYF. CDR3 DNA: TGTGCCAGATTTGACAGCCCGAACACAGATACGCAGTATTTT.

The genes are TRBV5-4 and TRBJ1-5; 11 bases match TRBD1. Germline V CDR1 and CDR2: SGHNT, YYREEE (reference sequence). The V segment lost 3 bases and the J segment 8 bases; nucleotides outside the gene matches: 4. The CDR3 runs to 14 residues. The chain's CDR3 is CASSSRDRGEPQHF. CDR3 sequence (DNA): TGTGCCAGCAGCTCTCGGGACAGGGGGGAGCCCCAGCATTTT.

The genes are TRBV6-5 and TRBJ1-2; D is perhaps TRBD1 (6 bases). The CDR3 spans 14 residues. The V end lost 7 bases, the J end lost 5 bases, and 17 bases lay between the germline ends. Germline V gene data show CDR1 as MNHEY and CDR2 as SVGAGI. The CDR3 coding sequence is TGTGCCAGCACCCTCGAGGGGGTCCGGTATGGCTACACCTTC. Translated, it gives CASTLEGVRYGYTF.

The chain has TRBV19 and TRBJ2-7; D gene ambiguous. Per the germline V gene, CDR1 is LNHDA and CDR2 is SQIVND (reference sequence). V lost 3 bases to trimming and J lost 4 bases, with 4 bases between them. There are 11 residues in the CDR3. DNA for the CDR3: TGTGCCAGTAGTATCGGGTACGAGCAGTACTTC. It codes for CASSIGYEQYF.

The chain couples TRBV2 to TRBJ1-2; unclear D gene. Germline CDR1 SNHLY, CDR2 FYNNEI. The germline V and J ends were trimmed by 4 bases and 4 bases, with 13 bases remaining between them. The CDR3 totals 14 residues. The CDR3 nucleotides read TGTGCCAGCAGTGCTGGAGGGCCCCTCTATGGCTACACCTTC. It is translated as CASSAGGPLYGYTF.

The genes are TRBV21-1 and TRBJ2-7; TRBD1 is the table's D call, not checked against the DNA. TRBV21-1 is recorded as a pseudogene. The CDR3 has 16 residues. The CDR3 DNA is TGTGCCAGCAGGGTAAATTCCGGGACAGGTTCCTACGAGCAGTACTTC. Amino acid sequence: CASRVNSGTGSYEQYF.

The chain recombines TRBV28 with TRBJ1-5, with D hard to call. The CDR3 sequence is 13 residues long. Trimming shortened V by 3 bases and J by 4 bases, and 7 bases separated the two germline ends. Germline V lookup: CDR1 MDHEN, CDR2 SYDVKM. The chain's CDR3 is CASSLDLNQPQHF. As DNA, the CDR3 is TGTGCCAGCAGTTTGGACCTGAATCAGCCCCAGCATTTT.

The V call is TRBV6-5, the J call TRBJ1-5, with D uncertain. The V gene's germline CDR1 is MNHEY and CDR2 SVGAGI. V dropped 6 bases and J dropped 6 bases, with 12 bases sitting between them. CDR3 length: 13 residues. The CDR3 loop is CASRRERAQPQHF. The CDR3 coding sequence is TGTGCCAGCAGACGGGAAAGGGCTCAGCCCCAGCATTTT.

V gene TRBV6-5 combines with J gene TRBJ2-6, with a tentative D call TRBD2 (5 bases). CDR3 length equals 16 residues. V lost 2 bases and J lost 0, with 8 bases in between. CDR1 is MNHEY, CDR2 SVGAGI, per germline. Here the CDR3 reads CASSYGLSSGANVLTF. In DNA, the CDR3 is TGTGCCAGCAGTTACGGACTTAGCTCTGGGGCCAACGTCCTGACTTTC.

The gene calls are TRBV5-1 and TRBJ1-1; weak D call: TRBD1 (6 bases). CDR3 size: 15 residues. Between the trimmed V and J ends, which lost 4 bases and 6 bases, there was a span of 19 bases. Germline V gene sequence: CDR1 SGHRS, CDR2 YFSETQ. The CDR3 sequence: CASSPPGQGLAEAFF. The DNA for the CDR3 is TGCGCCAGCAGCCCCCCGGGTCAGGGGTTGGCTGAAGCTTTCTTT.

The genes are TRBV6-1 and TRBJ1-5, with D hard to call. Germline CDR1 and CDR2: MNHNS and SASEGT. The CDR3 contains 14 residues. Trimming cost V 8 bases and J 2 bases, with 13 bases left between them. As DNA, the CDR3 is TGTGCCAGCCGCCCGATGCCCGGCAATCAGCCCCAGCATTTT. It is translated as CASRPMPGNQPQHF.

This chain uses TRBV4-3 with TRBJ2-2, with 7 bases aligning to TRBD1. The CDR3 has 18 amino acids. The V segment lost 1 base and the J segment 0 bases; nucleotides outside the gene matches: 8. Germline V gene data show CDR1 as LGHNA and CDR2 as YSLEER. The CDR3 nucleotides read TGCGCCAGCAGCCAAGGGATTAAGGGGGCGGCGAACACCGGGGAGCTGTTTTTT. Translation gives CASSQGIKGAANTGELFF.

J is TRBJ1-4 and V is TRBV19; 7 bases line up with TRBD1. The ends lost 2 bases at V and 5 bases at J; junction bases unmatched: 5. From germline, CDR1 is LNHDA and CDR2 SQIVND (reference sequence). The CDR3 extends over 15 amino acids. The CDR3 loop reads CASSIRTGVNEKLFF. The CDR3 DNA reads as TGTGCCAGTAGTATAAGGACAGGTGTCAATGAAAAACTGTTTTTT.

The gene calls are TRBV15 and TRBJ2-3; tentative D call: TRBD1 (6 bases). The CDR3 is 15 amino acids. V lost 6 bases and J lost 0, with 13 bases in between. Germline V gene data show CDR1 as LNHNV and CDR2 as YYDKDF (reference sequence). The CDR3 is CATREQGLSTDTQYF. CDR3 DNA: TGTGCCACCAGAGAACAGGGCCTAAGCACAGATACGCAGTATTTT.

In nucleotides, the CDR3 is TGTGCCAGTAGTAGGTTCTCGGGACAGCTTTTCAATCAGCCCCAGCATTTT. Encoded protein: CASSRFSGQLFNQPQHF. V is TRBV19 and J is TRBJ1-5; 7 bases map to TRBD1. Looked up from germline, CDR1 is LNHDA and CDR2 is SQIVND (reference sequence). The CDR3 length is 17 residues. Unmatched junction bases numbered 12, after V lost 4 bases and J lost 3 bases.

The chain uses TRBV5-1 and TRBJ2-7; D is perhaps TRBD2 (6 bases). V was cut by 0 bases and J by 5 bases, with 12 bases left in between. There are 14 residues in the CDR3. Germline loops: CDR1 SGHRS, CDR2 YFSETQ. CDR3 sequence reads: CASSLVASVHEQYF. CDR3 DNA sequence: TGCGCCAGCAGCTTGGTGGCTAGCGTGCACGAGCAGTACTTC.

This chain links TRBV21-1 with TRBJ1-5. TRBV21-1 has pseudogene status. The CDR3 spans 16 residues. The CDR3 sequence: CASSREDSASNQPQHF. Written as DNA, the CDR3 is TGTGCCAGCAGCAGGGAGGACAGCGCCTCTAATCAGCCCCAGCATTTT.

The chain employs TRBV7-2 and TRBJ2-2, with D possibly being TRBD2 (7 bases). The CDR3 runs 16 residues. The ends were cut back, 3 bases at V and 6 bases at J, with 17 bases in the middle. In germline, CDR1 is SGHTA, CDR2 FQGNSA. The CDR3 is CASSFRLGGRPGELFF. DNA of the CDR3: TGTGCCAGCAGCTTCCGGTTGGGGGGGCGTCCCGGGGAGCTGTTTTTT.

This chain joins TRBV10-3 and TRBJ1-6; no clear D gene. This CDR3 is 16 amino acids long. CDR1 ENHRY and CDR2 SYGVKD come from the germline V gene. The V gene lost 0 bases and the J gene lost 7 bases, with 13 bases spanning the gap. The CDR3 loop reads CAISESALRENSPLHF. The CDR3 DNA is TGTGCCATCAGTGAGTCAGCACTGAGGGAGAATTCACCCCTCCACTTT.

This chain uses TRBV18 with TRBJ2-2; the D is unclear. Germline values: CDR1 KGHSH, CDR2 LQKENI. The CDR3 is 15 amino acids. The V and J ends lost 1 base and 5 bases respectively, with 11 bases between them. Here the CDR3 DNA reads TGTGCCAGCTCACCACGACAAGGAAGAACCGGGGAGCTGTTTTTT. Translated: CASSPRQGRTGELFF.